The 21 T cell receptor beta chains below come from one sample, sequenced in a study of cytomegalovirus exposure and HLA in healthy donors. 60 Vbeta and 13 Jbeta primers were used in PCR. The method was immunoSEQ multiplex PCR; TCRdb's version includes in-frame clones alone and lacks a portion of them. This sample lists 150,000 or so clones; its ten largest clones have less than 2%. Sample: PBMCs. The receptors shown here come from a man between 18 and 29 years old in good health and CMV-seronegative.

CDR3 sequence (DNA): TGTGCCAGTAGTATGTCGCGGAGCTCCTACAATGAGCAGTTCTTC. This sequence encodes CASSMSRSSYNEQFF. The rearrangement uses TRBV19 and TRBJ2-1; D gene ambiguous. Germline CDR1 LNHDA, CDR2 SQIVND (reference sequence). Trimming took 3 bases from V and 0 from J, leaving 9 bases between them. The CDR3 runs 15 residues. Together with reference TRBV19 and TRBJ2-1, the CDR3 gives the full variable domain: DGGITQSPKYLFRKEGQNVTLSCEQNLNHDAMYWYRQDPGQGLRLIYYSQIVNDFQKGDIAEGYSVSREKKESFPLTVTSAQKNPTAFYLCASSMSRSSYNEQFFGPGTRLTVL.

This chain links TRBV6-5 with TRBJ1-5; possible D gene TRBD1, 6 bases. The germline V gene has CDR1 MNHEY and CDR2 SVGAGI. Trimming removed 6 bases from V and 6 bases from J, with 15 bases in between. The CDR3 spans 14 residues. CDR3 DNA sequence: TGTGCCAGCAGCCGGGCGGGGGCCTGTCAGCCCCAGCATTTT. Translation: CASSRAGACQPQHF.

The CDR3 DNA sequence: TGTGCCAGCAGTCCACTAGGTAAGGACGGCGGGAGTTACGAGCAGTACTTC. It codes for CASSPLGKDGGSYEQYF. The V and J genes are TRBV27 and TRBJ2-7, with 7 bases matching TRBD2. The length of the CDR3 is 17 residues. The germline V gene has CDR1 MNHEY and CDR2 SMNVEV (reference sequence). J was trimmed by 4 bases and V by 5 bases; bases with no gene match: 17.

This chain uses TRBV9 with TRBJ2-7; 8 bases line up with TRBD2. CDR3 length: 14 amino acids. Germline-derived CDR1 and CDR2 are SGDLS and YYNGEE. V trimming: 3 bases; J trimming: 2 bases; junction bases outside the gene matches: 4. The CDR3 DNA reads as TGTGCCAGCAGCGGAAGCGGGGGCACCTACGAGCAGTACTTC. Amino acids: CASSGSGGTYEQYF.

The V gene is TRBV4-1, the J gene TRBJ1-1; D is unresolved. V gave up 0 bases and J gave up 5 bases, with 13 bases separating them. Germline-derived CDR1 and CDR2 are MGHRA and YSYEKL. CDR3 length equals 15 residues. CDR3 amino acids: CASSQDNLSRTEAFF. The CDR3 bases are TGCGCCAGCAGCCAAGACAATTTATCGAGGACTGAAGCTTTCTTT.

The rearrangement uses TRBV6-4 and TRBJ2-2; D is possibly TRBD2 (5 bases). Germline loops: CDR1 MRHNA, CDR2 SNTAGT. There are 14 residues in the CDR3. Trimming cost V 4 bases and J 1 base, with 7 bases left between them. DNA of the CDR3: TGTGCCAGCAGTGTGGGAGAGAACACCGGGGAGCTGTTTTTT. This encodes CASSVGENTGELFF.

The chain recombines TRBV27 with TRBJ1-2, with 7 bases that match TRBD1. Trimming at V came to 5 bases and at J to 4 bases, leaving 7 bases not matched to a gene. CDR3 length: 14 residues. Germline V gene lookup returns CDR1 MNHEY and CDR2 SMNVEV (reference sequence). The DNA of the CDR3 is TGTGCCAGCAGTCAGGGGAACAGGGGCTATGGCTACACCTTC. It encodes CASSQGNRGYGYTF.

This chain joins TRBV19 and TRBJ2-2, with 9 bases lining up with TRBD1. V gave up 4 bases and J gave up 4 bases; unmatched junction bases: 13. The CDR3 sequence is 18 residues long. The V gene's germline CDR1 is LNHDA and CDR2 SQIVND (reference sequence). Here the CDR3 reads CASSTPGQGISVTGELFF. As DNA, the CDR3 is TGTGCCAGTAGTACCCCGGGACAGGGAATTTCGGTCACCGGGGAGCTGTTTTTT.

The chain carries TRBV11-2 and TRBJ2-7, with D unclear. CDR1 and CDR2 (germline): SGHAT, FQNNGV. V dropped 0 bases and J dropped 4 bases, with 7 bases sitting between them. The CDR3 contains 13 residues. This CDR3 is CASSLEAIYEQYF. For the CDR3, the DNA is TGTGCCAGCAGCTTAGAGGCAATTTACGAGCAGTACTTC. Based on the CDR3 plus reference TRBV11-2 and TRBJ2-7, the full variable domain is EAGVAQSPRYKIIEKRQSVAFWCNPISGHATLYWYQQILGQGPKLLIQFQNNGVVDDSQLPKDRFSAERLKGVDSTLKIQPAKLEDSAVYLCASSLEAIYEQYFGPGTRLTVT.

The chain carries TRBV29-1 and TRBJ2-3; TRBD2 might be the D (7 bases). The CDR3 totals 13 residues. Germline values: CDR1 SQVTM, CDR2 ANQGSEA. Trimming stripped 6 bases from V and 5 bases from J, with 15 bases between. The CDR3 here is CSVCRGALDTQYF. For the CDR3, the DNA is TGCAGCGTGTGCCGGGGGGCCTTAGATACGCAGTATTTT.

The genes are TRBV6-6 and TRBJ1-4; D remains ambiguous. V gave up 6 bases and J gave up 5 bases, with 16 bases separating them. The CDR3 is 15 amino acids. The germline V gene encodes CDR1 MNHNY and CDR2 SVGAGI (reference sequence). CDR3 amino acids: CASSPLQVQNEKLFF. DNA of the CDR3: TGTGCCAGCAGCCCTCTCCAGGTTCAAAATGAAAAACTGTTTTTT.

The rearrangement uses TRBV19 and TRBJ2-1; 9 positions agree with TRBD1. The CDR3 loop spans 14 amino acids. The trim removed 6 bases at V and 7 bases at J, leaving 7 bases unmatched. Germline loops: CDR1 LNHDA, CDR2 SQIVND (reference sequence). The chain's CDR3 is CASSLGQGTNEQFF. DNA for the CDR3: TGTGCCAGTAGCCTCGGACAGGGGACGAATGAGCAGTTCTTC. The variable domain in full, with the rest retrieved from reference TRBV19 and TRBJ2-1, is DGGITQSPKYLFRKEGQNVTLSCEQNLNHDAMYWYRQDPGQGLRLIYYSQIVNDFQKGDIAEGYSVSREKKESFPLTVTSAQKNPTAFYLCASSLGQGTNEQFFGPGTRLTVL.

The V call is TRBV5-6, the J call TRBJ2-7, with 7 bases that match TRBD1. Germline V lookup: CDR1 SGHDT, CDR2 YYEEEE. V trimming: 1 base; J trimming: 1 base; junction bases outside the gene matches: 2. CDR3 length equals 14 residues. CDR3 coding DNA: TGTGCCAGCAGCTTGACAGGGGCGTCCTACGAGCAGTACTTC. This encodes CASSLTGASYEQYF. Combining the CDR3 with reference TRBV5-6 and TRBJ2-7 gives the whole variable domain DAGVTQSPTHLIKTRGQQVTLRCSPKSGHDTVSWYQQALGQGPQFIFQYYEEEERQRGNFPDRFSGHQFPNYSSELNVNALLLGDSALYLCASSLTGASYEQYFGPGTRLTVT.

The rearrangement uses TRBV29-1 and TRBJ2-1, with D possibly TRBD1 on 5 matching bases. With 5 bases removed from V and 4 bases from J, the gap between germline ends came to 15 bases. The germline CDR1 and CDR2 sequences are SQVTM and ANQGSEA. The CDR3 contains 14 residues. CDR3 loop: CSVFGQSGYNEQFF. As DNA, the CDR3 is TGCAGCGTTTTTGGACAATCTGGATACAATGAGCAGTTCTTC.

J is TRBJ2-2 and V is TRBV16; D unclear. Germline CDR1 and CDR2: KGHSY and FQNENV. The CDR3 length is 13 residues. Deletions cut 3 bases from V and 5 bases from J, with 7 bases between. Written as DNA, the CDR3 is TGTGCCAGCAGCCATGCGGTGACCGGGGAGCTGTTTTTT. Translated: CASSHAVTGELFF.

The V gene is TRBV5-5, the J gene TRBJ1-5, with D perhaps matching TRBD1 (5 bases). Germline V gene sequence: CDR1 SGHKS, CDR2 YYEKEE (reference sequence). The V gene lost 0 bases and the J gene lost 4 bases, with 11 bases spanning the gap. The CDR3 sequence is 15 residues long. In nucleotides, the CDR3 is TGTGCCAGCAGCTTGGGGGGGGAGAGGAATCAGCCCCAGCATTTT. Its translation: CASSLGGERNQPQHF.

This chain links TRBV18 with TRBJ2-2, with 7 bases aligning to TRBD1. V was clipped by 7 bases and J by 2 bases; unmatched bases: 4. CDR1 and CDR2 (germline): KGHSH, LQKENI. CDR3 length: 14 residues. The CDR3 sequence: CASFRDRNTGELFF. CDR3 nucleotides: TGTGCCAGCTTCCGGGACAGAAACACCGGGGAGCTGTTTTTT.

This chain uses TRBV25-1 with TRBJ1-2, with 10 bases aligning to TRBD1. This CDR3 contains 11 residues. Looked up from germline, CDR1 is MGHDK and CDR2 is SYGVNS. V was pared by 10 bases and J by 8 bases, with 4 bases of the junction left unmatched. CDR3 sequence reads: CATRTGGGYTF. As DNA, the CDR3 is TGTGCCACCCGGACAGGGGGAGGCTACACCTTC.

The genes are TRBV6-5 and TRBJ2-7, with 8 bases identical to TRBD1. With 0 bases clipped from V and 0 bases from J, the junction kept 4 bases outside the gene matches. The CDR3 totals 16 residues. Germline V gene data show CDR1 as MNHEY and CDR2 as SVGAGI. The CDR3 region has the DNA TGTGCCAGCAGTTACTCGACAGGGGACGGCTCCTACGAGCAGTACTTC. Amino acids: CASSYSTGDGSYEQYF.

The genes are TRBV5-4 and TRBJ2-7, with 9 positions matching TRBD1. Trimming removed 4 bases from V and 5 bases from J; junction bases left unmatched: 7. The germline CDR1 and CDR2 sequences are SGHNT and YYREEE (reference sequence). The CDR3 loop spans 14 amino acids. CDR3 bases: TGTGCCAGCAGCCCAGGACAGGGGTCGGACGAGCAGTACTTC. It specifies CASSPGQGSDEQYF.

The chain joins TRBV9 to TRBJ2-7, with 8 bases fitting TRBD2. Germline V gene sequence: CDR1 SGDLS, CDR2 YYNGEE. The ends lost 1 base at V and 7 bases at J; junction bases unmatched: 1. This CDR3 spans 12 amino acids. CDR3 amino acids: CASSVTGGEQYF. The DNA of the CDR3 is TGTGCCAGCAGCGTAACGGGGGGGGAGCAGTACTTC.